The rows below give T cell receptor beta chains drawn from one sample of a study of blood T cell repertoires in COVID-19. Assay used: immunoSEQ multiplex PCR; TCRdb lists only in-frame clones, some missing. The sample lists tens of thousands of clones, roughly 80% occurring once. The material sequenced was peripheral blood. The receptor set was obtained from a man aged 40-50 years with acute or convalescent COVID-19. Each CDR3 is given with its conserved first and last residue. The D gene is left open where the match is weak. Not every row has a clone size; where given, it reads once, few, many or a size class.

clone_size j_call d_call v_call cdr3_aa cdr3_nt
- TRBJ1-6 TRBD1 TRBV5-4 CASSVDRGNSPLHF TGTGCCAGCAGCGTCGACAGGGGGAATTCACCCCTCCACTTT
- TRBJ1-1 - TRBV24-1 CATSDSVNTEAFF TGTGCCACCAGTGACAGTGTGAACACTGAAGCTTTCTTT
- TRBJ2-7 TRBD2 TRBV7-2 CASSITSGGYEQYF TGTGCCAGCAGCATAACTAGCGGGGGCTACGAGCAGTACTTC
- TRBJ1-4 TRBD1 TRBV2 CASRTGTGEEKLFF TGTGCCAGCAGAACCGGGACAGGGGAAGAAAAACTGTTTTTT
- TRBJ2-5 - TRBV2 CASRAGIETQYF TGTGCCAGCAGGGCAGGGATCGAGACCCAGTACTTC
- TRBJ1-4 TRBD1 TRBV5-4 CASSPRTGGDEKLFF TGTGCCAGCAGCCCCAGGACAGGGGGGGATGAAAAACTGTTTTTT
- TRBJ1-1 - TRBV4-3 CASSQDVKGDAEAFF TGCGCCAGCAGCCAAGATGTAAAGGGGGACGCTGAAGCTTTCTTT
once TRBJ2-1 TRBD1 TRBV19 CASKRDRTYNEQFF TGTGCCAGTAAACGGGACAGAACCTACAATGAGCAGTTCTTC
- TRBJ2-3 TRBD2 TRBV3-1/TRBV3-2 CASSQEGGGRKYF TGTGCCAGCAGCCAAGAGGGCGGGGGGAGAAAGTATTTT
- TRBJ1-6 - TRBV30 CAWSVEGRGSYNSPLHF TGTGCCTGGAGTGTAGAGGGAAGAGGGTCCTATAATTCACCCCTCCACTTT
once TRBJ1-2 TRBD1 TRBV30 CAWNRDRVYGYTF TGTGCCTGGAACCGGGACAGGGTCTATGGCTACACCTTC
- TRBJ1-2 TRBD1 TRBV19 CASSTWGQGNYGYTF TGTGCCAGTAGTACTTGGGGACAGGGAAACTATGGCTACACCTTC
- TRBJ2-4 - TRBV11-2 CASSLGVRGNIQYF TGTGCCAGCAGCTTAGGGGTCAGGGGAAACATTCAGTACTTC
few TRBJ1-3 - TRBV2 CASSAQAHSGNTIYF TGTGCCAGCAGTGCGCAGGCGCATTCTGGAAACACCATATATTTT
- TRBJ1-6 TRBD1 TRBV5-5 CASSPTGTGDSPLHF TGTGCCAGCAGCCCGACTGGGACAGGAGATTCACCCCTCCACTTT
- TRBJ2-5 - TRBV28 CASGESQETQYF TGTGCCAGTGGGGAGTCCCAAGAGACCCAGTACTTC
- TRBJ1-6 - TRBV6-5 CASSYSGGNYNSPLHF TGTGCCAGCAGTTACTCCGGGGGGAACTATAATTCACCCCTCCACTTT
- TRBJ1-5 - TRBV21-1 CASSKGGQVRRSNQPQHF TGTGCCAGCAGCAAAGGGGGGCAGGTCAGGAGGAGCAATCAGCCCCAGCATTTT
- TRBJ1-5 TRBD1 TRBV6-5 CASRRQGERNQPQHF TGTGCCAGCAGACGACAGGGCGAAAGAAATCAGCCCCAGCATTTT
- TRBJ1-2 TRBD1 TRBV28 CASSPRTGSYGYTF TGTGCCAGCAGCCCAAGGACAGGGAGCTATGGCTACACCTTC
- TRBJ1-2 - TRBV7-9 CASSFPIDRTSNGYTF TGTGCCAGCAGCTTTCCCATAGACAGGACCTCCAATGGCTACACCTTC
- TRBJ1-2 TRBD1 TRBV5-1 CASSLRAGGFDGYTF TGCGCCAGCAGCTTGAGGGCAGGGGGGTTTGATGGCTACACCTTC
few TRBJ1-5 - TRBV6-6 CASSAQGSNQPQHF TGTGCCAGCAGTGCACAGGGTAGCAATCAGCCCCAGCATTTT
- TRBJ2-7 - TRBV9 CASNPQGGSYEQYF TGTGCCAGCAACCCTCAGGGGGGAAGCTACGAGCAGTACTTC
- TRBJ1-3 TRBD1 TRBV9 CASSVQQGPFSGNTIYF TGTGCCAGCAGCGTCCAACAGGGGCCATTCTCTGGAAACACCATATATTTT
- TRBJ2-1 TRBD2 TRBV7-2 CASSLGLAGGKVQFF TGTGCCAGCAGCTTAGGTCTAGCGGGGGGGAAAGTGCAGTTCTTC
- TRBJ1-1 - TRBV24-1 CATSDPGTEAFF TGTGCCACCAGTGACCCGGGCACTGAAGCTTTCTTT
once TRBJ2-1 TRBD2 TRBV11-2 CASSSRLAGVNEQFF TGTGCCAGCAGCTCACGACTAGCGGGGGTCAATGAGCAGTTCTTC
- TRBJ1-3 - TRBV3-1/TRBV3-2 CATGRGTGNTIYF TGTGCCACCGGGCGGGGGACTGGAAACACCATATATTTT
once TRBJ2-2 - TRBV5-5 CASSPVPGELFF TGTGCCAGCAGCCCGGTTCCCGGGGAGCTGTTTTTT
- TRBJ2-7 - TRBV6-5 CASNTPSTGSYEQYF TGTGCCAGCAATACCCCCTCCACAGGGTCCTACGAGCAGTACTTC
few TRBJ2-5 TRBD2 TRBV27 CASKRASGAGGETQYF TGTGCCAGCAAGAGGGCTAGCGGGGCGGGTGGAGAGACCCAGTACTTC
- TRBJ2-2 - TRBV19 CASSIGAWTGELFF TGTGCCAGTAGTATAGGGGCATGGACCGGGGAGCTGTTTTTT
large TRBJ2-5 - TRBV30 CAWSAPGGGWETQYF TGTGCCTGGAGTGCCCCCGGCGGGGGCTGGGAGACCCAGTACTTC
- TRBJ2-5 TRBD1 TRBV6-1 CASREGAQETQYF TGTGCCAGCCGAGAGGGGGCCCAAGAGACCCAGTACTTC
- TRBJ2-5 - TRBV2 CASSAPALQGQETQYF TGTGCCAGCAGTGCACCAGCCCTACAGGGTCAAGAGACCCAGTACTTC
- TRBJ2-1 TRBD1 TRBV10-3 CAISWDRDDEQFF TGTGCCATCAGTTGGGACAGGGACGATGAGCAGTTCTTC
- TRBJ2-6 - TRBV9 CASSVGGRVAGANVLTF TGTGCCAGCAGCGTAGGCGGCAGGGTGGCTGGGGCCAACGTCCTGACTTTC
- TRBJ1-4 TRBD1 TRBV5-4 CASSFGQGAGEKLFF TGTGCCAGCAGCTTCGGACAGGGGGCGGGTGAAAAACTGTTTTTT
once TRBJ1-5 - TRBV12-3/TRBV12-4 CASTQGFQPQHF TGTGCCAGCACCCAGGGTTTTCAGCCCCAGCATTTT
once TRBJ2-7 TRBD2 TRBV7-9 CASSVAGVSSYEQYF TGTGCCAGCAGCGTGGCGGGGGTTTCCTCCTACGAGCAGTACTTC
- TRBJ2-6 TRBD1 TRBV7-3 CASSLTGTGSTGANVLTF TGTGCCAGCAGCTTAACTGGGACAGGCTCAACTGGGGCCAACGTCCTGACTTTC